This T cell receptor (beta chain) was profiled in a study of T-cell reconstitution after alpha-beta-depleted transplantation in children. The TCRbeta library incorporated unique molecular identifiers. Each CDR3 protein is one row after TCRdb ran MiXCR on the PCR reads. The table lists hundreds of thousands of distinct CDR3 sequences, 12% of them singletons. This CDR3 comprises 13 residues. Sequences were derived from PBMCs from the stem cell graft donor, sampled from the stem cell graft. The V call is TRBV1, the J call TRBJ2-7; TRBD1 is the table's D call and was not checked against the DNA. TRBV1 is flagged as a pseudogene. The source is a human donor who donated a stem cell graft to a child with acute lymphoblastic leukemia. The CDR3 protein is CTSKRRTLYEQYF. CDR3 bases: TGCACCAGCAAAAGACGGACACTCTACGAGCAGTACTTC.